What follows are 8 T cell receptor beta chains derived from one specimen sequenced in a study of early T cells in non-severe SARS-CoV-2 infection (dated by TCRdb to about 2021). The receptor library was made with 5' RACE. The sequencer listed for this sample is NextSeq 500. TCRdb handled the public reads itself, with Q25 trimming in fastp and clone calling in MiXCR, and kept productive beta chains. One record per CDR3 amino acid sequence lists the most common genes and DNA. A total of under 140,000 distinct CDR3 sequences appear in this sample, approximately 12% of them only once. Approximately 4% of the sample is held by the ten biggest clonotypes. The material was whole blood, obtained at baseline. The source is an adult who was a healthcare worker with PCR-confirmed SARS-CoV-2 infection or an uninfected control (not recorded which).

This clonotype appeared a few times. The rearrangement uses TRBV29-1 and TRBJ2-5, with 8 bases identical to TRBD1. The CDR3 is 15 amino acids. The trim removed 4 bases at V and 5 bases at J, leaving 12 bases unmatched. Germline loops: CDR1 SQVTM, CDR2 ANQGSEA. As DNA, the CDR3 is TGCAGCGTTGCGGTCAGGGGGCGAGGAATGGAGACCCAGTACTTC. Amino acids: CSVAVRGRGMETQYF.

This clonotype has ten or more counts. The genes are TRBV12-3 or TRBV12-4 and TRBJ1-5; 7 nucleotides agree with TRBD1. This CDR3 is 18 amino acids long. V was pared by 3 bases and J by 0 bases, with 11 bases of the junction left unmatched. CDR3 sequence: CASSFRGTRLNSNQPQHF. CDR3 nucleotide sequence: TGTGCCAGCAGTTTCAGGGGGACAAGGCTTAATAGCAATCAGCCCCAGCATTTT.

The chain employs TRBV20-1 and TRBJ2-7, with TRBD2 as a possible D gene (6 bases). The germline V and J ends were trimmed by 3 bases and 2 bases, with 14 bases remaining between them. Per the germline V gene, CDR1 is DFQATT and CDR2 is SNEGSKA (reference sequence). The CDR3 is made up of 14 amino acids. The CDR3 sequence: CSASRLAQTYEQYF. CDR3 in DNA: TGCAGTGCTAGTCGCCTAGCGCAGACCTACGAGCAGTACTTC.

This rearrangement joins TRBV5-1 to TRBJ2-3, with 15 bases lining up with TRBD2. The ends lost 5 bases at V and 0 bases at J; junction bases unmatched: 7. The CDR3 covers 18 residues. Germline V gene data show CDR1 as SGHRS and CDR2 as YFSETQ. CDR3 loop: CASRSGTSGGLSTDTQYF. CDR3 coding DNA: TGCGCCAGCAGATCCGGGACTAGCGGGGGGCTTAGCACAGATACGCAGTATTTT.

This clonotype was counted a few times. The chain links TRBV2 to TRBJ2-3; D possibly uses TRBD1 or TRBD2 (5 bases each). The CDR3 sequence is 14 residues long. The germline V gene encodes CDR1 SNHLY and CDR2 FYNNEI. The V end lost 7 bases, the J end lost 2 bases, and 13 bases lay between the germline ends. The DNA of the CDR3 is TGTGCCAGCAACCCGGGACCAACCACAGATACGCAGTATTTT. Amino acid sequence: CASNPGPTTDTQYF.

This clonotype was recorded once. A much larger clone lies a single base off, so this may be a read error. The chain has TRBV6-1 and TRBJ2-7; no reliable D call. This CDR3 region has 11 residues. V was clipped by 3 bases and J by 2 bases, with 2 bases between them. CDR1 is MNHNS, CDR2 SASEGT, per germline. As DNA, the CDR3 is TGTGCCAGCAGTGACGCCTACGAGCAGTACTTC. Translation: CASSDAYEQYF.

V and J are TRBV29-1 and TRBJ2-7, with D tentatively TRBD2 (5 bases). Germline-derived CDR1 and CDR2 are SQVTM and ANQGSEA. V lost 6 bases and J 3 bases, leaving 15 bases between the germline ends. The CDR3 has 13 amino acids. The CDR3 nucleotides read TGCAGCGTCACTATCGGGGTAAACTACGAGCAGTACTTC. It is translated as CSVTIGVNYEQYF.

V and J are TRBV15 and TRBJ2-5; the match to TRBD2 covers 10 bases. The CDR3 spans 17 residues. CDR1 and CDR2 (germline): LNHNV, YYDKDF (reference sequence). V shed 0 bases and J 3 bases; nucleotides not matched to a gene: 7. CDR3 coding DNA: TGTGCCACCAGCAGAGATAGCGGGAGGAGACTAGAAGAGACCCAGTACTTC. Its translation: CATSRDSGRRLEETQYF. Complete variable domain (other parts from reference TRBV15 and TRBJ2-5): DAMVIQNPRYQVTQFGKPVTLSCSQTLNHNVMYWYQQKSSQAPKLLFHYYDKDFNNEADTPDNFQSRRPNTSFCFLDIRSPGLGDTAMYLCATSRDSGRRLEETQYFGPGTRLLVL.